These T cell receptor beta chains were read from a single sample in a study of T cells in Graves' hyperthyroidism and ophthalmopathy. TCRdb processed the multiplex PCR reads anew with MiXCR; each CDR3 protein has one entry. Of approximately 720,000 distinct CDR3 sequences detected, around a sixth appear once; the ten largest clones hold 16%. Sequenced: blood. All receptors come from a woman between 45 and 65 years old with Graves' hyperthyroidism that later progressed to Graves' ophthalmopathy. CDR3s include the opening cysteine and the closing phenylalanine or tryptophan. D genes are given only for firm matches. Size is omitted from some rows. Given values are once, few, many or a class for expanded clones.

TRBJ1-5 TRBD1 NA TRBV6-1 TGTGCCAGCAGTGCTCCGACAGGGGCGGGTCAGCCCCAGCATTTT CASSAPTGAGQPQHF
TRBJ2-7 NA many TRBV20-1 TGCAGTGCTAGAGTGGCAGGGTCCTACGAGCAGTACTTC CSARVAGSYEQYF
TRBJ2-5 NA few TRBV24-1 TGTGCCACCAGTGAGACCCGAGGGGGGGTCATGGGGGAGACCCAGTACTTC CATSETRGGVMGETQYF
TRBJ1-2 NA few TRBV27 TGTGCCAGCAGTTTTAATGGGGGTAGCTATGGCTACACCTTC CASSFNGGSYGYTF
TRBJ1-1 NA many TRBV20-1 TGCAGTGCTAGGGAGAACACTGAAGCTTTCTTT CSARENTEAFF
TRBJ2-2 NA NA TRBV7-2 TGTGCCAGCATGGGCCCCCTCACCGGGGAGCTGTTTTTT CASMGPLTGELFF
TRBJ2-1 TRBD2 NA TRBV9 TGTGCCAGCAGCGTAGCCCCTAGCGGGGGGGGGTGGGATGAGCAGTTCTTC CASSVAPSGGGWDEQFF
TRBJ1-5 NA many TRBV2 TGTGCCAGCAGTGATACAGGGCGACAGCCCCAGCATTTT CASSDTGRQPQHF
TRBJ2-2 NA NA TRBV4-1 TGCGCCAGCAGCCTTTGGCCGGGGGACACCGGGGAGCTGTTTTTT CASSLWPGDTGELFF
TRBJ2-1 TRBD2 NA TRBV14 TGTGCCAGCAGCCAATCGGGACTAGCGGGGGGGCCAGGGTCCTACAATGAGCAGTTCTTC CASSQSGLAGGPGSYNEQFF
TRBJ1-2 NA NA TRBV11-2 TGTGCCAGCAGCTTAATCGGGTCGCGTGGCTACACCTTC CASSLIGSRGYTF
TRBJ1-2 NA NA TRBV7-9 TGTGCCAGCGGAAAGGACCGAACCTCTGGCTACACCTTC CASGKDRTSGYTF
TRBJ2-5 NA once TRBV27 TGTGCCAGCAGTTTTCTGGGCGGGGCTCAAGAGACCCAGTACTTC CASSFLGGAQETQYF
TRBJ1-5 NA few TRBV2 TGTGCCAGCTGCACTGGCAGGGGCGGTCAGCCCCAGCATTTT CASCTGRGGQPQHF
TRBJ1-2 NA many TRBV2 TGTGCCAGCATCACAGGCACCGACCTGGGTGGCTACACCTTC CASITGTDLGGYTF
TRBJ1-1 NA many TRBV7-9 TGTGCCAGCAGGCCCCGTGGGCTCATGAACACTGAAGCTTTCTTT CASRPRGLMNTEAFF
TRBJ2-5 TRBD2 many TRBV2 TGTGCCAGCAGTGCCCGGACTAGCGGGGAGACCCAGTACTTC CASSARTSGETQYF
TRBJ1-5 NA NA TRBV19 TGTGCCAGTAGTATAGGAGGGGGGGGGAAACAGCCCCAGCATTTT CASSIGGGGKQPQHF
TRBJ1-5 NA few TRBV18 TGTGCCAGCTCACCATTGGGTCCAGCCGTGGGTCAGCCCCAGCATTTT CASSPLGPAVGQPQHF
TRBJ2-7 NA few TRBV7-9 TGTGCCAGCACTCTCGGCGGGACCTACGAGCAGTACTTC CASTLGGTYEQYF
TRBJ1-1 TRBD1 many TRBV5-4 TGTGCCAGCAACTCTCAACAAACAGGGGATAGGGCTTTCTTT CASNSQQTGDRAFF
TRBJ2-2 TRBD2 NA TRBV7-7 TGTGCTAGCAGCTTAATAGGGCTAGCGGGGACCGGGGAGCTGTTTTTT CASSLIGLAGTGELFF
TRBJ2-2 NA few TRBV5-1 TGCGCCAGCAGCTTTTATAGGACTGCGAACACCGGGGAGCTGTTTTTT CASSFYRTANTGELFF
TRBJ1-2 NA many TRBV30 TGTGCCTGGAGTTCTGCCTATGGCTACACCTTC CAWSSAYGYTF
TRBJ1-5 NA NA TRBV20-1 TGCAGTGCTAGAGATGGCAGCGTTATAACCAATCAGCCCCAGCATTTT CSARDGSVITNQPQHF
TRBJ2-7 TRBD1 NA TRBV5-5 TGTGCCAGCAGCCATAACAGGGGTCAAGGCTCCGTCTCCTACGAGCAGTACTTC CASSHNRGQGSVSYEQYF
TRBJ1-1 NA many TRBV5-1 TGCGCCAGCAGCTTAGAACAGGTGGTGAACACTGAAGCTTTCTTT CASSLEQVVNTEAFF
TRBJ1-4 TRBD1 NA TRBV29-1 TGCAGCGTGACGGGACAGGTGAATGAAAAACTGTTTTTT CSVTGQVNEKLFF